Reported below is one TCR beta chain. This specimen comes from a study of blood T cell repertoires in COVID-19. The assay was immunoSEQ multiplex PCR, and TCRdb's table has in-frame clones only and misses some. The sample holds about 240,000 clones, over 80% seen once. Sequenced input: PBMCs or T cells enriched from blood (not recorded which). This clonotype was sampled from a woman aged 25 to 45 with acute COVID-19.

CDR3 bases: TGTGCCTGGAGTGTACGAGGGGGCGTTGGGTGGGATGGCTACACCTTC. It encodes CAWSVRGGVGWDGYTF. The V and J genes are TRBV30 and TRBJ1-2, with 7 nucleotides matching TRBD1. In germline, CDR1 is GTSNPN, CDR2 SVGIG (reference sequence). J was trimmed by 6 bases and V by 0 bases; bases with no gene match: 13. This CDR3 is 16 amino acids long.